These 3 T cell receptor beta chains originate from one sample sequenced in a study of T cells in Graves' hyperthyroidism and ophthalmopathy. Researchers took RNA transcripts and amplified the TCR beta CDR3 regions from them. First-round RT-PCR of the TCR CDR3 relied on the HTBI primer set. Using its own MiXCR run on the multiplex PCR reads, TCRdb lists one record per CDR3 protein. The sample yields 350,000 to 400,000 distinct CDR3 sequences, approximately 19% seen once. The sequenced sample consisted of blood. These receptors all stem from a woman aged 18-30 years with Graves' hyperthyroidism.

The chain is built from TRBV11-2 and TRBJ2-7; TRBD1 matches at 7 bases. Germline V gives CDR1 SGHAT, CDR2 FQNNGV. The CDR3 has 17 residues. The ends lost 5 bases at V and 1 base at J; junction bases unmatched: 14. The CDR3 DNA reads TGTGCCAGCAGCCCTAATATCGACAGGGTAATTTCCTACGAGCAGTACTTC. Encoded protein: CASSPNIDRVISYEQYF.

The chain is built from TRBV30 and TRBJ2-7; D gene unclear. V lost 8 bases to trimming and J lost 3 bases, with 17 bases between them. The germline CDR1 and CDR2 sequences are GTSNPN and SVGIG (reference sequence). The CDR3 has 13 residues. CDR3 in DNA: TGTGCCCTGGATGAACGGCTCAGCTACGAGCAGTACTTC. It specifies CALDERLSYEQYF. Using reference TRBV30 and TRBJ2-7 for the parts outside the CDR3, the full variable domain is SQTIHQWPATLVQPVGSPLSLECTVEGTSNPNLYWYRQAAGRGLQLLFYSVGIGQISSEVPQNLSASRPQDRQFILSSKKLLLSDSGFYLCALDERLSYEQYFGPGTRLTVT.

Many counts were recorded for this clonotype. The chain joins TRBV19 to TRBJ1-1; maybe TRBD1 (5 bases). The length of the CDR3 is 15 residues. Trimming removed 7 bases from V and 1 base from J, with 16 bases in between. Germline V CDR1 and CDR2: LNHDA, SQIVND (reference sequence). The CDR3 DNA sequence: TGTGCCAGTACCATGGGGGGGAGACAGAACACTGAAGCTTTCTTT. It translates to CASTMGGRQNTEAFF.